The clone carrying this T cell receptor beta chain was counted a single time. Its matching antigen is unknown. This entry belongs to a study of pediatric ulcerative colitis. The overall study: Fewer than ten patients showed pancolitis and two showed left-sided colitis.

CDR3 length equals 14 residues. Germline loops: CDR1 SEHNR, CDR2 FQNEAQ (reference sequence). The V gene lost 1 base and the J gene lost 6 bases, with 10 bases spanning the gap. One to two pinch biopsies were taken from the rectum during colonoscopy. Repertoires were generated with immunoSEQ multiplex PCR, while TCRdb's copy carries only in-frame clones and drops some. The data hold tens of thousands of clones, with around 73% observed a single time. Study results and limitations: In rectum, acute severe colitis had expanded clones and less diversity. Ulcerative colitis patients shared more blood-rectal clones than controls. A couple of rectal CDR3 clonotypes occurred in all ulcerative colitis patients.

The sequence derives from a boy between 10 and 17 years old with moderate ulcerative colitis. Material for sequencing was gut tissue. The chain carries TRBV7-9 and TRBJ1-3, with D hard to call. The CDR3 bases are TGTGCCAGCAGCTTAGGAGCAGGTTTAAACACCATATATTTT. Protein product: CASSLGAGLNTIYF.